This T cell receptor (beta chain) comes out of a study of vaccination effects on CD4 cells after COVID-19. Notes on the study in general: Cross-reaction with common cold coronaviruses was seen in only 1 of 255 vaccine-induced clones from healthy vaccinees. Substantial clonal contraction characterized both infection- and vaccine-induced clones late after vaccination.

ViraFEST assay sequencing came after antigen-specific CD4+ T cells were expanded with viral peptide pools. Following 10 days of culture, CD4+ T cells were isolated. Approximately 2 million PBMC were seeded per well and grown in the presence of approximately 9.5 IU/ml IL-2 and around 9 ug/ml peptides. Half of the medium was exchanged for IL-2 medium on both days 3 and 7. The CDR3 totals 18 residues. V gave up 3 bases and J gave up 1 base, with 19 bases separating them. Germline V gene sequence: CDR1 GTSNPN, CDR2 SVGIG (reference sequence). Libraries were prepared by immunoSEQ multiplex PCR; TCRdb keeps only in-frame clonotypes and omits some of them. The top ten clones hold about 15% of a sample with some 20,000 clones, about 71% of them seen once. About this clone: Antigen specificity is unknown.

Material: CD4+ T cells from PBMCs cultured with HCoV-229E spike peptides, obtained before COVID-19 vaccination. The chain joins TRBV30 to TRBJ2-6; TRBD1 or TRBD2 may be the D gene (6 bases each). The TCR was taken from a human donor who received a COVID-19 vaccine. CDR3 sequence reads: CAWRRGGRGRSGANVLTF. CDR3 nucleotide sequence: TGTGCCTGGAGGAGAGGAGGTCGGGGGCGGTCTGGGGCCAACGTCCTGACTTTC.